A single T cell receptor (beta chain) is shown here with its context. Antigen: not known. Template for every sorted-subset replicate PCR totaled 150 to 250 ng DNA, roughly 30,000 T cell genomes. Sequencing was performed with immunoSEQ multiplex PCR; in TCRdb, only in-frame clones are kept and a portion is missing. In the table there are approximately 980,000 clones, over 60% of which are singletons. The data belong to a study of shared clonotypes between healthy human individuals. General observations from the study: Among donors, clonotype sharing was expected to be affected by sequencing depth.

This CDR3 contains 16 residues. Germline V gene sequence: CDR1 SNHLY, CDR2 FYNNEI. J gave up 6 bases and V 1 base, and 6 bases lay outside the gene matches. Sequencing was performed on memory CD4+ T cells sorted from blood. Subset denoted: CD45RA-negative fraction. The genes are TRBV2 and TRBJ2-1; TRBD2 agrees at 10 bases. This clonotype was obtained from a man aged 18 to 35 in good health. The CDR3 region has the DNA TGTGCCAGCAGTGAAGAACCGGGACTAGCGTCCAATGAGCAGTTCTTC. Its protein is CASSEEPGLASNEQFF.